This T cell receptor (beta chain) comes out of a study of blood T cell repertoires in COVID-19. Study-wide context: The United States, Italy and Spain supplied acute and convalescent COVID-19 samples. PBMCs, B-cell-depleted T cells, or T cells were the source of the cDNA or gDNA that made up the material.

Seattle-derived patients entered the study during active infection and were followed longitudinally. J lost 3 bases, V lost 2 bases, and 5 bases had no gene match. This CDR3 is 16 amino acids long. CDR1 is SEHNR and CDR2 is FQNEAQ in the germline V gene (reference sequence). Assay: immunoSEQ multiplex PCR; the TCRdb copy retains only in-frame clones and omits some. The sample has roughly 350,000 clones, roughly 90% seen once. This clone was found once. Sequenced: peripheral blood. This sequence joins TRBV7-9 and TRBJ2-3; 10 bases align to TRBD2. The source is a woman in her 70s with COVID-19, enrolled during active disease. CDR3 DNA sequence: TGTGCCAGCAGCTTAAGCGGGGGGGCTGGAACAGATACGCAGTATTTT. This codes for CASSLSGGAGTDTQYF.